The 2 T cell receptor beta chains given below trace back to one sample, sequenced in a study of T cell repertoires in cytomegalovirus infection. These TCRs are of unknown antigen specificity. TCRdb reanalysed the reads using MiXCR and keeps one entry per CDR3 protein. This sample has about 340,000 distinct CDR3 sequences, with roughly 29% found just once. The sequencing here drew on cultured PBMCs, taken from culture after CMV antigen stimulation. Receptors originate from a human donor in good health (CMV status not recorded). Some clones in this sample may be carry-over from other donors' samples.

The chain carries TRBV6-2 or TRBV6-3 and TRBJ2-1; D is possibly TRBD2 (6 bases). The ends were cut back, 4 bases at V and 10 bases at J, with 23 bases in the middle. The CDR3 has 16 amino acids. Germline lookup yields CDR1 MNHEY and CDR2 SVGEGT. This chain's CDR3 is CASSSPRDLKDIEQFF. CDR3 nucleotide sequence: TGTGCCAGCAGTTCTCCGCGGGACCTGAAGGACATCGAGCAGTTCTTC.

The chain recombines TRBV7-3 with TRBJ2-2; TRBD2 aligns across 13 bases. Germline-derived CDR1 and CDR2 are SGHTA and FQGTGA. V lost 8 bases and J lost 6; bases outside the gene matches: 3. The CDR3 extends over 14 amino acids. CDR3 DNA sequence: TGTGCCAGCCGGGGGACTAGCGGGGCCGGGGAGCTGTTTTTT. The encoded protein is CASRGTSGAGELFF.